This T cell receptor beta chain was identified during a study of blood T cell repertoires in COVID-19. At the level of the study: The samples span acute and convalescent COVID-19 from the United States, Italy and Spain.

Per the authors' pipeline: Using reference gene primer amplification, nucleated cell counts were estimated. The table came from immunoSEQ multiplex PCR; TCRdb's copy has only in-frame clones and leaves some out. The V and J calls and clone size come from that table; D and trimming were worked out from the DNA. The sample gives about 310,000 clones, 85% to 90% of which show up once; just under 9.5% is in the top ten. V lost 0 bases and J lost 2, with 8 bases in between. This CDR3 contains 15 residues. Germline values: CDR1 LGHNA, CDR2 YNFKEQ. There are a few counts of this clone. The genes are TRBV4-2 and TRBJ1-3; D uncertain. This clonotype was sampled from a woman in her thirties who had recovered from COVID-19. Sequenced material: PBMCs or T cells enriched from blood (not recorded which). DNA of the CDR3: TGTGCCAGCAGCCAAGACGAGGGTACTGGAAACACCATATATTTT. This gives the protein CASSQDEGTGNTIYF.